This T cell receptor beta chain was sequenced in a study of a mutant IDH1 vaccine in newly diagnosed glioma (dated by TCRdb to about 2021). Study-level background: Across visits V03 through V10, patients got a total of eight vaccinations, given in weeks 1, 3, 5, 7, 11, 15, 19 and 23. Vaccination was initiated 4-6 weeks after radiotherapy alone, or concurrently with temozolomide cycles in the chemotherapy-containing groups. Of the 32 patients who were treated, approximately 62% were male and about 40% were female, and the mean age was approximately 40 years. Prior to enrollment, patients had been given standard therapy consisting of radiotherapy alone, temozolomide alone, or radiochemotherapy with temozolomide, with the combination given to most patients. Peripheral blood was drawn at six visits: V03 (baseline), V05, V07, V10, V12 and V13. Longitudinal TCRB deep sequencing was done for 25 to 30 treated patients, wherever samples were available for exploratory analyses. What the research found in general, with its limitations: Vaccine-induced immune responses across multiple MHC alleles were detected in 85% to 95% of patients. Pseudoprogression seemed to be unrelated to changes in the top peripheral T cell clonotypes found by TCRB sequencing. The authors stated that sample limitations prevented analyses of patient blood samples from being reproduced. Availability determined which PBMC samples were chosen for TCRB deep sequencing.

What the time point label conveys for this sample: week 11, during vaccination. Each vaccine dose was 300 ug of a 20-mer mutant IDH1 peptide in Montanide, given subcutaneously with topical imiquimod. Donors had newly diagnosed WHO grade 3 or 4 IDH1-mutant astrocytomas with loss of nuclear ATRX. The samples were drawn from NOA16, a multicentre, single-arm, open-label phase I trial in Germany that tested a mutant IDH1 peptide vaccine in humans for the first time. Genomic DNA for TCRB sequencing was isolated from EDTA blood with the DNeasy Blood and Tissue Kit. A word on this clone: The clone's antigen remains unknown. No per-base quality is available; no much larger clone lies one base away.

Library method: the immunoSEQ multiplex PCR assay. Rearranged TCR beta chain sequences were amplified with the hsTCRB Kit following the manufacturer's protocol. Sequencing of TCRB libraries was carried out on an Illumina MiSeq. Per the original workflow: The proprietary platform of the kit vendor was used for demultiplexing, trimming and gene mapping. The clones in this table, taken by TCRdb from immuneACCESS, are in-frame only. Not every clone is retained; where verified, under half of the shortfall comes from an unresolved V gene, and the cause of the rest is unknown. V and J calls and clone size are given by that table; D and trimming were obtained from the DNA. In all, the sample holds 110,000 or so clones, and under 90% of those were seen once. 0.5% to 0.65% of the sample is in the top ten clones. The sample in question was PBMCs, obtained from a glioma patient whose treatment included an IDH1 peptide vaccine. This TCR came from a woman between 50 and 59 years old with glioma.

Read as DNA, the sequence is TGTGCCAGCAGCTCCTACCAAGAGACCCAGTACTTC. Its protein is CASSSYQETQYF. The rearrangement combines TRBV11-2 with TRBJ2-5; the D gene lacks a confident call. The germline ends are 3 bases apart after V is trimmed by 4 bases and J by 0 bases. Via the germline V gene, CDR1 is SGHAT and CDR2 FQNNGV. The CDR3 goes from the cysteine to the phenylalanine over 12 residues. The only DNA kept is the CDR3, 36 bases in frame from the first base.